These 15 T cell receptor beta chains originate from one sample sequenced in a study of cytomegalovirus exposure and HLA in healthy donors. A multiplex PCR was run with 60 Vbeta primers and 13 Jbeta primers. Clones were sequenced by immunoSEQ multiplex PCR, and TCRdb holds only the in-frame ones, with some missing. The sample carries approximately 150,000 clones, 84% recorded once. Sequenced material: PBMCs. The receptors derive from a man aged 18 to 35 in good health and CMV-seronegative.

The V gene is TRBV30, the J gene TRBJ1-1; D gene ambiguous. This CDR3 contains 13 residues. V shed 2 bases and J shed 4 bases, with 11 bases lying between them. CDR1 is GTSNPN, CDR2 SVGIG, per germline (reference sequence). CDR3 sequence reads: CAWSFGRSTEAFF. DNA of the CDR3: TGTGCCTGGAGTTTTGGGAGGAGCACTGAAGCTTTCTTT.

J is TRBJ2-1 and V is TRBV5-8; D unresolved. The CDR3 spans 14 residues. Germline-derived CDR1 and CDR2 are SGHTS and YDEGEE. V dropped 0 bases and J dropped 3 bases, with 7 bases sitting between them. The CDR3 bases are TGTGCCAGCAGCTTGGGTGACAACTACAATGAGCAGTTCTTC. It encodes CASSLGDNYNEQFF.

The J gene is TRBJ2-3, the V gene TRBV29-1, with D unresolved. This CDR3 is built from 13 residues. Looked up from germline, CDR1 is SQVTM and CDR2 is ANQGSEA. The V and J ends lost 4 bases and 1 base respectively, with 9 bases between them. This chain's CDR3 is CSVGRSGTDTQYF. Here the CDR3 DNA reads TGCAGCGTTGGCCGGAGCGGCACAGATACGCAGTATTTT.

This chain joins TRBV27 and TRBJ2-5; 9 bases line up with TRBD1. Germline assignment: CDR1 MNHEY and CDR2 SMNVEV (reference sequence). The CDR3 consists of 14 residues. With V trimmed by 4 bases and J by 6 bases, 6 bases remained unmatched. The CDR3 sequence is CASSSGTGTQTQYF. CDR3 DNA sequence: TGTGCCAGCAGTTCCGGGACAGGGACCCAGACCCAGTACTTC.

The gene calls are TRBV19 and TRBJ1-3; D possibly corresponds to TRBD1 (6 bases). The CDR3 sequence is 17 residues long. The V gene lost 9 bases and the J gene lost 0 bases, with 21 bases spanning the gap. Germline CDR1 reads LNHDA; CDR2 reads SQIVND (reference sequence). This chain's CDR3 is CASEGAAGDYSGNTIYF. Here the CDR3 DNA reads TGTGCCAGCGAAGGGGCGGCAGGGGACTACTCTGGAAACACCATATATTTT. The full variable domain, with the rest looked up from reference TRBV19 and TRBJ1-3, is DGGITQSPKYLFRKEGQNVTLSCEQNLNHDAMYWYRQDPGQGLRLIYYSQIVNDFQKGDIAEGYSVSREKKESFPLTVTSAQKNPTAFYLCASEGAAGDYSGNTIYFGEGSWLTVV.

The CDR3, as DNA: TGTGCCAGCAGTGGGACTTCGAGTGAGCAGTTCTTC. Translation: CASSGTSSEQFF. J is TRBJ2-1 and V is TRBV6-5, with D perhaps TRBD2 (6 bases). Trimming left V 5 bases short and J 9 bases short, with 11 bases between. The germline CDR1 and CDR2 sequences are MNHEY and SVGAGI. The CDR3 is 12 residues long.

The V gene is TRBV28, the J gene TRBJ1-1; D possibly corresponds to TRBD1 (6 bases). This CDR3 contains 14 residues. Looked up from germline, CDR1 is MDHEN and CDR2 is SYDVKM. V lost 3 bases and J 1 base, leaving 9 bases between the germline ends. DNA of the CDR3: TGTGCCAGCAGTTTTGCAGGGGAGAACACTGAAGCTTTCTTT. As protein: CASSFAGENTEAFF.

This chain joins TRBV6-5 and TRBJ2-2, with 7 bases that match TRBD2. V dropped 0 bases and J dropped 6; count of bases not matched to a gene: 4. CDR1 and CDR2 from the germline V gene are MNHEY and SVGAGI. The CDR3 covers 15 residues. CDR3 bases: TGTGCCAGCAGTTACTCGGGTCTAGCGGCCGGGGAGCTGTTTTTT. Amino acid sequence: CASSYSGLAAGELFF.

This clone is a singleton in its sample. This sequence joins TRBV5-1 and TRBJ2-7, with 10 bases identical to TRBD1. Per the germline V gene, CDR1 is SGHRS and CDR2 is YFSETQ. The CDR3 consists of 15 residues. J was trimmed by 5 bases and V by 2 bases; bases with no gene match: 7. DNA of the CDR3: TGCGCCAGCAGCTTTGGGGAGACAGGGGGCAACGAGCAGTACTTC. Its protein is CASSFGETGGNEQYF. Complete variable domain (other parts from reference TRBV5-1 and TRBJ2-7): KAGVTQTPRYLIKTRGQQVTLSCSPISGHRSVSWYQQTPGQGLQFLFEYFSETQRNKGNFPGRFSGRQFSNSRSEMNVSTLELGDSALYLCASSFGETGGNEQYFGPGTRLTVT.

CDR3 region: CASHKTGSYEQYF. CDR3 bases: TGTGCCAGCCACAAGACGGGGTCCTACGAGCAGTACTTC. The chain employs TRBV6-1 and TRBJ2-7; a weak D match, TRBD2 (5 bases). The CDR3 extends over 13 amino acids. The V and J ends lost 8 bases and 1 base respectively, with 12 bases between them. CDR1 is MNHNS and CDR2 is SASEGT in the germline V gene.

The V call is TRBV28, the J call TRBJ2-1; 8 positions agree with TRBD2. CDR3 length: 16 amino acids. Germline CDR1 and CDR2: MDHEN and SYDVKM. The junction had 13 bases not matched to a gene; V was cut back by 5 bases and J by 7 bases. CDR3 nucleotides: TGTGCCAGCAGTCTCTCAGGACTAGCCAAAAGGAATGAGCAGTTCTTC. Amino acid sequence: CASSLSGLAKRNEQFF.

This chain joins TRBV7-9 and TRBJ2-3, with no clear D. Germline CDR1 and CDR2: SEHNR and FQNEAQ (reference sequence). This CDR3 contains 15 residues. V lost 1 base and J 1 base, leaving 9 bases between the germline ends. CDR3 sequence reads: CASSLGDGGTDTQYF. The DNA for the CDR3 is TGTGCCAGCAGCTTAGGTGACGGAGGCACAGATACGCAGTATTTT.

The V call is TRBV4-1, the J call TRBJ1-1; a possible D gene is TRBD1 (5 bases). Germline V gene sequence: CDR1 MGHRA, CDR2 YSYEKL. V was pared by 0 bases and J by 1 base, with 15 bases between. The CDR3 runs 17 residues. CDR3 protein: CASSQESVGTWNTEAFF. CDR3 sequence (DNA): TGCGCCAGCAGCCAAGAATCTGTTGGGACTTGGAACACTGAAGCTTTCTTT.

The CDR3 spells CASSIGTRGKTEAFF. In nucleotides, the CDR3 is TGTGCCAGTAGTATAGGCACCCGAGGGAAGACTGAAGCTTTCTTT. The chain links TRBV19 to TRBJ1-1; D call uncertain. This CDR3 is 15 amino acids long. V was clipped by 1 base and J by 5 bases, with 14 bases between them. Germline assignment: CDR1 LNHDA and CDR2 SQIVND (reference sequence).

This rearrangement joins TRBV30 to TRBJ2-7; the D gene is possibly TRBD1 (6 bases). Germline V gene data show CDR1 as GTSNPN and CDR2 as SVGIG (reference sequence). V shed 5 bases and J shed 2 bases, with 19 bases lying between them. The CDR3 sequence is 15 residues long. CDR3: CAWLAAGTSPYEQYF. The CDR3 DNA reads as TGTGCCTGGCTAGCCGCCGGGACATCTCCCTACGAGCAGTACTTC. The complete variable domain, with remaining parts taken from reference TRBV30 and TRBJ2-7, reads SQTIHQWPATLVQPVGSPLSLECTVEGTSNPNLYWYRQAAGRGLQLLFYSVGIGQISSEVPQNLSASRPQDRQFILSSKKLLLSDSGFYLCAWLAAGTSPYEQYFGPGTRLTVT.